This T cell receptor beta chain was identified in a study of Tregs in tolerant kidney transplant recipients. CDR3 length equals 13 residues. Trimming removed 6 bases at V and 7 bases at J, with 15 bases between. Germline lookup yields CDR1 SEHNR and CDR2 FQNEAQ (reference sequence). The data were produced by immunoSEQ multiplex PCR, yet TCRdb's version contains in-frame clones alone and is incomplete. The sample lists hundreds of thousands of clones, about four fifths seen once, with about 0.58% in the top ten. Unstimulated regulatory T cells (CD4+CD25+CD127-), CD4+CD25- non-regulatory cells, CD4 and CD8 cells were FACS-sorted from thawed PBMCs.

The material sequenced was CD4+ T cells from blood. The rearrangement uses TRBV7-9 and TRBJ1-2; weak D call: TRBD1 (6 bases). The TCR comes from a human donor in good health. The CDR3 sequence: CASSLNRAGGYTF. CDR3 in DNA: TGTGCCAGCAGTCTCAACAGGGCTGGTGGCTACACCTTC. The full variable domain, completed using reference TRBV7-9 and TRBJ1-2, is DTGVSQNPRHKITKRGQNVTFRCDPISEHNRLYWYRQTLGQGPEFLTYFQNEAQLEKSRLLSDRFSAERPKGSFSTLEIQRTEQGDSAMYLCASSLNRAGGYTFGSGTRLTVV.